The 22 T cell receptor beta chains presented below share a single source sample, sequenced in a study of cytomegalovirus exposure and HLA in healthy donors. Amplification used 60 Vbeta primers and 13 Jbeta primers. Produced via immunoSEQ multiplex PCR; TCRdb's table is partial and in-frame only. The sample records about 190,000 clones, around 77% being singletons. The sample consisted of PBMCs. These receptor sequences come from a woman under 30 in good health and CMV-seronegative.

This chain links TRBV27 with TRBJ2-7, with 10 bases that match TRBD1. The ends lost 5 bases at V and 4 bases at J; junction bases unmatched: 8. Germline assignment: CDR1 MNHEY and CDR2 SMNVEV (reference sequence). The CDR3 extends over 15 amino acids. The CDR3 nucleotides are TGTGCCAGCAGTCCGACGACAGGGGGCAGTTACGAGCAGTACTTC. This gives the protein CASSPTTGGSYEQYF.

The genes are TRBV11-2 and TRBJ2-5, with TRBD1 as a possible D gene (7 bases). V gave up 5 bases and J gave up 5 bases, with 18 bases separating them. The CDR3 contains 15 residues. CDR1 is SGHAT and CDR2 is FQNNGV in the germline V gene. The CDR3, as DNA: TGTGCCAGCAGCCGGGTGGAGGGGGCCCTCGAGACCCAGTACTTC. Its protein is CASSRVEGALETQYF.

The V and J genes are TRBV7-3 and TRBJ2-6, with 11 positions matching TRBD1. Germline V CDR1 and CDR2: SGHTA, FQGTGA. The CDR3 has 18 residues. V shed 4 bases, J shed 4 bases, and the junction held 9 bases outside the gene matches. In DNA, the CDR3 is TGTGCCAGCAGCTCGCCGGGACAGGGGGAGTGGGGGGCCAACGTCCTGACTTTC. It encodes CASSSPGQGEWGANVLTF. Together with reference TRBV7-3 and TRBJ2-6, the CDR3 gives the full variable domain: GAGVSQTPSNKVTEKGKYVELRCDPISGHTALYWYRQSLGQGPEFLIYFQGTGAADDSGLPNDRFFAVRPEGSVSTLKIQRTERGDSAVYLCASSSPGQGEWGANVLTFGAGSRLTVL.

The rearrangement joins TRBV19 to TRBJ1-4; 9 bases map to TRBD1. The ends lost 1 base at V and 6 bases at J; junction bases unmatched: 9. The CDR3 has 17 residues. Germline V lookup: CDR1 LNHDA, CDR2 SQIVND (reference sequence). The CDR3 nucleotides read TGTGCCAGTAGTATAGTGGCCCTACAGGGGGCGGATGAAAAACTGTTTTTT. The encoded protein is CASSIVALQGADEKLFF.

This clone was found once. The CDR3 reads CAWSVRGTGNSPLHF. The DNA for the CDR3 is TGTGCCTGGAGTGTACGGGGGACAGGGAATTCACCCCTCCACTTT. The V call is TRBV30, the J call TRBJ1-6; 9 nucleotides line up with TRBD1. The CDR3 has 15 amino acids. Germline values: CDR1 GTSNPN, CDR2 SVGIG (reference sequence). V trimming: 0 bases; J trimming: 7 bases; junction bases outside the gene matches: 4. The variable domain in full, completed from reference TRBV30 and TRBJ1-6, reads SQTIHQWPATLVQPVGSPLSLECTVEGTSNPNLYWYRQAAGRGLQLLFYSVGIGQISSEVPQNLSASRPQDRQFILSSKKLLLSDSGFYLCAWSVRGTGNSPLHFGNGTRLTVT.

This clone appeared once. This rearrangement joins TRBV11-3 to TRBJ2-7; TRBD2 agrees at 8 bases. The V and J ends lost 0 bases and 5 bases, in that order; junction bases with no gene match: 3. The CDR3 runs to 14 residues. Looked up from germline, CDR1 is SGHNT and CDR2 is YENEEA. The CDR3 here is CASSLDGRADEQYF. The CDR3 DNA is TGTGCCAGCAGCTTAGACGGGAGGGCCGACGAGCAGTACTTC.

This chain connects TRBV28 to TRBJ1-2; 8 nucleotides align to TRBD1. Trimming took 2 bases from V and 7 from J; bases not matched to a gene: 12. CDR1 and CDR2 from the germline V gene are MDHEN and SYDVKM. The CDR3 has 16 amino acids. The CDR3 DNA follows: TGTGCCAGCAGTTTACTACCCGGACAGGGAGCGGGTGGCTACACCTTC. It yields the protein CASSLLPGQGAGGYTF.

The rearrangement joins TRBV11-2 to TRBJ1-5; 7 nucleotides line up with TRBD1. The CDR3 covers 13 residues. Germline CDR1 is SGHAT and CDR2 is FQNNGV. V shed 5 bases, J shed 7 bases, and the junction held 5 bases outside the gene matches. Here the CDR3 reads CASSVDRAQPQHF. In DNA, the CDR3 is TGTGCCAGCAGCGTCGACAGGGCCCAGCCCCAGCATTTT. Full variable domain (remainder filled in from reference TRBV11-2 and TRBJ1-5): EAGVAQSPRYKIIEKRQSVAFWCNPISGHATLYWYQQILGQGPKLLIQFQNNGVVDDSQLPKDRFSAERLKGVDSTLKIQPAKLEDSAVYLCASSVDRAQPQHFGDGTRLSIL.

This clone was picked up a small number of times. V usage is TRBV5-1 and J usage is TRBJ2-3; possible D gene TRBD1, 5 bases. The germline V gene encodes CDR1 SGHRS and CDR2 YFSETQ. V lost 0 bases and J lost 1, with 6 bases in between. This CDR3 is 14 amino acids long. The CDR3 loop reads CASSLGRGTDTQYF. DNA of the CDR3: TGCGCCAGCAGCTTGGGCAGGGGCACAGATACGCAGTATTTT.

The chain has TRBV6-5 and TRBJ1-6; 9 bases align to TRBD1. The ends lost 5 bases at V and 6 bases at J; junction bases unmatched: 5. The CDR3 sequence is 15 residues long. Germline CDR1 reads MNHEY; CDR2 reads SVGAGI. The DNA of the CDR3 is TGTGCCAGCAGTCCGTCGGACAGGGGTAATTCACCCCTCCACTTT. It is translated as CASSPSDRGNSPLHF.

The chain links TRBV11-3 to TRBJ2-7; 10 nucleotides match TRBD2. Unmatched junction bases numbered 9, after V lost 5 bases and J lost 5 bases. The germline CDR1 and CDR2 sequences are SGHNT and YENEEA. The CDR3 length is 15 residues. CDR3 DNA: TGTGCCAGCAGCGCCCAACTAGCGGGATTTCACGAGCAGTACTTC. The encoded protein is CASSAQLAGFHEQYF.

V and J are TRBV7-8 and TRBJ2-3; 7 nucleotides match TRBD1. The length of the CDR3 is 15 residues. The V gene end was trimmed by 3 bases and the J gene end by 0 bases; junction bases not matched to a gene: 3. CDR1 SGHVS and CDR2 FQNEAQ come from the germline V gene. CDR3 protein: CASSFEGASTDTQYF. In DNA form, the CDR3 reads TGTGCCAGCAGCTTCGAGGGGGCTAGCACAGATACGCAGTATTTT. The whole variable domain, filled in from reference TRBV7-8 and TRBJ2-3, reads GAGVSQSPRYKVAKRGQDVALRCDPISGHVSLFWYQQALGQGPEFLTYFQNEAQLDKSGLPSDRFFAERPEGSVSTLKIQRTQQEDSAVYLCASSFEGASTDTQYFGPGTRLTVL.

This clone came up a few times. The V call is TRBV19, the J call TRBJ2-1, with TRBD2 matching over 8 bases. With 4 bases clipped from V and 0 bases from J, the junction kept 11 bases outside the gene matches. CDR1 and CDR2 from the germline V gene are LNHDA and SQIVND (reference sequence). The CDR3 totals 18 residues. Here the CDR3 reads CASSTNRLAFSSYNEQFF. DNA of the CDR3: TGTGCCAGTAGTACAAATCGACTAGCGTTTAGCTCCTACAATGAGCAGTTCTTC.

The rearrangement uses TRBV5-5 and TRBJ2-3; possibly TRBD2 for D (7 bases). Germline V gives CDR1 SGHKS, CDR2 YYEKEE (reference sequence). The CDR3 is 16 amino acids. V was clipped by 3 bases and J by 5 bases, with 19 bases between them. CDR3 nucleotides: TGTGCCAGCAGCTCCCTTCCTGAGGGGGGGGTAGATACGCAGTATTTT. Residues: CASSSLPEGGVDTQYF.

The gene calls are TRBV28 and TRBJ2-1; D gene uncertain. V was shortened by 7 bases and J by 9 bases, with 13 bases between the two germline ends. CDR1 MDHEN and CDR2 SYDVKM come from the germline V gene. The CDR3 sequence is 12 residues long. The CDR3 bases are TGTGCCAGCATGCTACCCGTCGGTGAGCAGTTCTTC. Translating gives CASMLPVGEQFF.

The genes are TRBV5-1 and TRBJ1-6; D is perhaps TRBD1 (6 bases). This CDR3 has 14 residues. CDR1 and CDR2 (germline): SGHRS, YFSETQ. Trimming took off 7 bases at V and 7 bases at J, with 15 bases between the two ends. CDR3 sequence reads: CASRDTSYNSPLHF. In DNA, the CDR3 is TGCGCCAGCCGGGACACGAGTTACAATTCACCCCTCCACTTT.

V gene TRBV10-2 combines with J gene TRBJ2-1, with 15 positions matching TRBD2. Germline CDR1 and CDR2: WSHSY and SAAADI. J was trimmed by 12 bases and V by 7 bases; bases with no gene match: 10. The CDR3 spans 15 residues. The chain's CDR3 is CASTIGLAGGPGQFF. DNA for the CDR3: TGCGCCAGCACTATTGGACTAGCGGGGGGGCCGGGGCAGTTCTTC.

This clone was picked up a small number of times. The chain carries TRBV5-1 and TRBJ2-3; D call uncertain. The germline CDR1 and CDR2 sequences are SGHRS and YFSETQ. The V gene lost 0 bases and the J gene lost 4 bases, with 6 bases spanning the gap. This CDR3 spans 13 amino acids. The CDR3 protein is CASSLASADTQYF. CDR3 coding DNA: TGCGCCAGCAGCTTGGCCAGCGCAGATACGCAGTATTTT.

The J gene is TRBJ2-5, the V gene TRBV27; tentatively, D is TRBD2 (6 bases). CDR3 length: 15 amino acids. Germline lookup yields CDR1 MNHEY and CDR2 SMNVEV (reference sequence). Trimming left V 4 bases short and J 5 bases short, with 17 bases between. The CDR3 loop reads CASSSAGPGGETQYF. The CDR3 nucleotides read TGTGCCAGCAGTTCCGCGGGACCTGGAGGGGAGACCCAGTACTTC.

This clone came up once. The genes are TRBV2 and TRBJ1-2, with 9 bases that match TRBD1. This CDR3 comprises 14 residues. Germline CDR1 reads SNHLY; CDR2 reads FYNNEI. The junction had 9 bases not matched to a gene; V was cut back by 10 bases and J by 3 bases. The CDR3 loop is CATPEQGADYGYTF. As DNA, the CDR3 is TGTGCCACCCCCGAACAGGGGGCCGACTATGGCTACACCTTC.

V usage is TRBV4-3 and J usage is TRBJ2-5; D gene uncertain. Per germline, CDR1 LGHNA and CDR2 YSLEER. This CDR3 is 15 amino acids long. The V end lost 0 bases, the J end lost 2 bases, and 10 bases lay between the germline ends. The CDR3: CASSQERYSQETQYF. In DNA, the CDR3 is TGCGCCAGCAGCCAAGAAAGGTACAGTCAAGAGACCCAGTACTTC.

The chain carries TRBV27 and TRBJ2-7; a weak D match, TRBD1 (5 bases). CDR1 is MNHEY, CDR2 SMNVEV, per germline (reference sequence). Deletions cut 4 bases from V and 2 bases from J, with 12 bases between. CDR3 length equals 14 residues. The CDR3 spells CASSWGLTAYEQYF. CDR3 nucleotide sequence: TGTGCCAGCAGTTGGGGCTTAACGGCCTACGAGCAGTACTTC.